The next 10 T cell receptor beta chains were all read from a single sample in a study of T cells in Graves' hyperthyroidism and ophthalmopathy. Using RNA transcripts as the source, TCR beta CDR3 regions were amplified. During a first-round RT-PCR of the TCR CDR3, the HTBI primer set was used. TCRdb called the multiplex PCR reads again in MiXCR, with one record for every CDR3 protein. The sample carries some 460,000 distinct CDR3 sequences, less than 20% recorded once. The specimen sequenced was blood. The receptors originated from a woman younger than 30 with Graves' hyperthyroidism.

The chain employs TRBV2 and TRBJ1-2; D remains ambiguous. With 6 bases removed from V and 5 bases from J, the gap between germline ends came to 16 bases. Germline V gene data show CDR1 as SNHLY and CDR2 as FYNNEI. The CDR3 is 14 residues long. CDR3 residues: CASRAGQSLYGYTF. CDR3 DNA: TGTGCCAGCAGGGCCGGGCAGTCATTATATGGCTACACCTTC.

This clonotype showed up many times. The rearrangement joins TRBV20-1 to TRBJ2-3; TRBD2 agrees at 7 bases. Germline V gives CDR1 DFQATT, CDR2 SNEGSKA (reference sequence). V shed 4 bases and J 2 bases; nucleotides not matched to a gene: 12. The CDR3 covers 16 residues. CDR3 amino acids: CSANWASGGVTDTQYF. The DNA for the CDR3 is TGCAGTGCTAATTGGGCTAGCGGAGGGGTCACAGATACGCAGTATTTT.

This clonotype was counted only a few times. This chain connects TRBV6-1 to TRBJ2-3, with D tentatively TRBD1 (6 bases). Looked up from germline, CDR1 is MNHNS and CDR2 is SASEGT. CDR3 size: 17 residues. V shed 5 bases and J shed 2 bases, with 20 bases lying between them. CDR3 nucleotide sequence: TGTGCCAGCAGTACTACAGGGCCAAACTTTCCCACAGATACGCAGTATTTT. The encoded protein is CASSTTGPNFPTDTQYF.

Only a few counts were recorded for this clonotype. At one boundary the junction diverges from the germline segment, which might be a read error. This sequence joins TRBV5-1 and TRBJ2-3; tentatively, D is TRBD1 (6 bases). This CDR3 region has 15 residues. CDR1 and CDR2 (germline): SGHRS, YFSETQ. The CDR3 DNA is TGCGCCAGCAGCTTATACAGGGTTAGCACAGGTACGCAGTATTTT. It specifies CASSLYRVSTGTQYF.

This clonotype was counted only a few times. The V gene is TRBV4-1, the J gene TRBJ1-2, with D possibly TRBD1 on 6 matching bases. The germline V gene encodes CDR1 MGHRA and CDR2 YSYEKL. V was trimmed by 0 bases and J by 2 bases, leaving 16 bases between them. This CDR3 contains 17 residues. CDR3 nucleotides: TGCGCCAGCAGCCAAGATTCATCGGGGGGCTCCAACTATGGCTACACCTTC. Its protein product is CASSQDSSGGSNYGYTF.

The chain employs TRBV7-3 and TRBJ2-1, with 8 bases lining up with TRBD1. CDR1 SGHTA and CDR2 FQGTGA come from the germline V gene. The CDR3 has 13 residues. V dropped 8 bases and J dropped 4; count of bases not matched to a gene: 4. CDR3 residues: CASGTGRYNEQFF. The CDR3 nucleotides are TGTGCCAGCGGGACAGGTCGGTACAATGAGCAGTTCTTC.

This chain connects TRBV12-3 or TRBV12-4 to TRBJ2-5; TRBD2 aligns across 14 bases. The junction had 4 bases not matched to a gene; V was cut back by 6 bases and J by 4 bases. CDR3 length: 15 amino acids. The DNA for the CDR3 is TGTGCCAGCAGCGGGACTAGCGGGAGTTCAGAGACCCAGTACTTC. Translation: CASSGTSGSSETQYF.

This clonotype was counted ten times or more. The genes are TRBV7-9 and TRBJ2-2; maybe TRBD1 (6 bases). Germline lookup yields CDR1 SEHNR and CDR2 FQNEAQ (reference sequence). This CDR3 contains 14 residues. V shed 5 bases and J shed 4 bases, with 11 bases lying between them. CDR3 protein: CASSLQGTTGELFF. CDR3 sequence (DNA): TGTGCCAGCAGCCTACAGGGAACCACCGGGGAGCTGTTTTTT.

The sample holds many counts of this clonotype. The chain carries TRBV6-1 and TRBJ1-5; D not resolved. Per the germline V gene, CDR1 is MNHNS and CDR2 is SASEGT. CDR3 length: 15 residues. V lost 2 bases to trimming and J lost 4 bases, with 12 bases between them. CDR3 nucleotides: TGTGCCAGCAGTGAAATCAAAAACTATAATCAGCCCCAGCATTTT. This sequence encodes CASSEIKNYNQPQHF.

This clonotype has just a few counts. J is TRBJ1-2 and V is TRBV6-6; no firm D call. This CDR3 contains 16 residues. Trimming pared 0 bases from V and 5 bases from J, leaving 16 bases between. Germline V gene lookup returns CDR1 MNHNY and CDR2 SVGAGI (reference sequence). CDR3 residues: CASSYSGSLSSYGYTF. The DNA of the CDR3 is TGTGCCAGCAGTTACTCTGGGTCCCTTAGCTCTTATGGCTACACCTTC.